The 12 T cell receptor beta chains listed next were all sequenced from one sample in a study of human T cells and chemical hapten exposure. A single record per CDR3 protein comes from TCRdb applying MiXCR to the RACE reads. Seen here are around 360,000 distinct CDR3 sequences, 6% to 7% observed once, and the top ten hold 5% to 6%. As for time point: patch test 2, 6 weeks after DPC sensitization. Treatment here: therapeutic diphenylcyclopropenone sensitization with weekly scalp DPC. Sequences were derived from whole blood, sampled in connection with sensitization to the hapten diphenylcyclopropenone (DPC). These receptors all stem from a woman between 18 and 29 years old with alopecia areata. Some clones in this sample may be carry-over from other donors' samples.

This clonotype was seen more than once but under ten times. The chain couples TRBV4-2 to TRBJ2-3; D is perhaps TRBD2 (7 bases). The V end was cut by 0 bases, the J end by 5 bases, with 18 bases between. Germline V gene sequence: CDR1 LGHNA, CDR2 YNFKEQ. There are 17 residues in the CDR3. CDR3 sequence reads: CASSQDRGGQDRDTQYF. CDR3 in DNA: TGTGCCAGCAGCCAAGATAGGGGGGGGCAAGACAGAGATACGCAGTATTTT.

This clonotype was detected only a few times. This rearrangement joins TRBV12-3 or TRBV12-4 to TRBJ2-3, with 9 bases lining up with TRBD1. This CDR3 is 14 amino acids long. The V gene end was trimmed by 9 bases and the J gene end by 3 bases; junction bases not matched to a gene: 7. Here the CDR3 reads CASSRDRATDTQYF. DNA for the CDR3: TGTGCCAGTTCCCGGGACAGGGCGACAGATACGCAGTATTTT.

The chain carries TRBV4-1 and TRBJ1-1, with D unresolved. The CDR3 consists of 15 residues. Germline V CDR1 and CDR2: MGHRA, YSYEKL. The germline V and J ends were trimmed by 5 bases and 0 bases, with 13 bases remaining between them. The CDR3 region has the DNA TGCGCCAGCAGCGGGGTCGGGGTTATGAACACTGAAGCTTTCTTT. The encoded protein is CASSGVGVMNTEAFF.

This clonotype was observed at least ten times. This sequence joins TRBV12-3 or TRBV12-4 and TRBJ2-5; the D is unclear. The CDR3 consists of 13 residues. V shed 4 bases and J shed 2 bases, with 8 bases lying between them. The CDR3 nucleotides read TGTGCCAGCAGTTGGCCAGAGCAAGAGACCCAGTACTTC. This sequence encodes CASSWPEQETQYF.

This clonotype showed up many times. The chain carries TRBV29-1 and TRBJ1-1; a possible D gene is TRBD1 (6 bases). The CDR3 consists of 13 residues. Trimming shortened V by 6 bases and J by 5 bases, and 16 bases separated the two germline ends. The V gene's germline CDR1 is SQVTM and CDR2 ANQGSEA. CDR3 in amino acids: CSVQQGLETEAFF. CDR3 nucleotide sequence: TGCAGCGTCCAACAGGGACTAGAAACTGAAGCTTTCTTT. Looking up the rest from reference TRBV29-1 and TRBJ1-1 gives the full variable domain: SAVISQKPSRDICQRGTSLTIQCQVDSQVTMMFWYRQQPGQSLTLIATANQGSEATYESGFVIDKFPISRPNLTFSTLTVSNMSPEDSSIYLCSVQQGLETEAFFGQGTRLTVV.

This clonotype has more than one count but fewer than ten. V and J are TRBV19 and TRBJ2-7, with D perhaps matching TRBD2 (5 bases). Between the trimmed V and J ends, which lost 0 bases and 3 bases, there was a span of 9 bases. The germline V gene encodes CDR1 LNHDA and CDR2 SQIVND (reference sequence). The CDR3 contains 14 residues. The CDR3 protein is CASSIDLRGYEQYF. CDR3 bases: TGTGCCAGTAGTATAGATCTTCGGGGCTACGAGCAGTACTTC.

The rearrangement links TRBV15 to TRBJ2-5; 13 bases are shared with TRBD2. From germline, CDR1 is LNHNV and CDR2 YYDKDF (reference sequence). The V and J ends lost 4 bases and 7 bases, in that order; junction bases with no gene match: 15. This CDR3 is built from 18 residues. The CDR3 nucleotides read TGTGCCACCAGCATACGGACTAGCGGGGGCTCGTTTTTAGCGACCCAGTACTTC. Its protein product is CATSIRTSGGSFLATQYF.

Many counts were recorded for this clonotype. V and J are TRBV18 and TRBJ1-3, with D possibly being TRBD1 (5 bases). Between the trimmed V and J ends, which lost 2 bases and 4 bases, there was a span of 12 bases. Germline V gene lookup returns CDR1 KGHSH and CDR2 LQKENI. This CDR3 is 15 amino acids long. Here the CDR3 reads CASSPLTELGNTIYF. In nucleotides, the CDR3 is TGTGCCAGCTCACCATTGACAGAACTGGGAAACACCATATATTTT. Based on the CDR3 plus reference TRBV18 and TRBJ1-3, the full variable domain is NAGVMQNPRHLVRRRGQEARLRCSPMKGHSHVYWYRQLPEEGLKFMVYLQKENIIDESGMPKERFSAEFPKEGPSILRIQQVVRGDSAAYFCASSPLTELGNTIYFGEGSWLTVV.

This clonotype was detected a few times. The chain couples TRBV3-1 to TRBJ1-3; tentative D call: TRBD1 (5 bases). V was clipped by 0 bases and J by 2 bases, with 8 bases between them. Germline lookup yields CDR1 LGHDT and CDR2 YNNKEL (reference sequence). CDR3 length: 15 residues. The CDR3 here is CASSQEGLPGNTIYF. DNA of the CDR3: TGTGCCAGCAGCCAAGAGGGGCTCCCTGGAAACACCATATATTTT.

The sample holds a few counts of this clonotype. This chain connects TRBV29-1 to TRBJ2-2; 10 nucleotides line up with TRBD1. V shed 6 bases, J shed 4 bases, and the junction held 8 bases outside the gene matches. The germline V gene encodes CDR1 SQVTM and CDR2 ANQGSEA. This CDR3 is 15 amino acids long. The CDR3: CSVQPGQGSTGELFF. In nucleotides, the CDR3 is TGCAGCGTGCAACCGGGACAGGGGAGCACCGGGGAGCTGTTTTTT.

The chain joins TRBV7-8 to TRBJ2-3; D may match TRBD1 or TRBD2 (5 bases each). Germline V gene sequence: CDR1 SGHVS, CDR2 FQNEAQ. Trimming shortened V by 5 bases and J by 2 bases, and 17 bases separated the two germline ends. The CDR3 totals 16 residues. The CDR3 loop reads CASSVMPGTITDTQYF. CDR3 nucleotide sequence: TGTGCCAGCAGCGTAATGCCGGGGACCATCACAGATACGCAGTATTTT.

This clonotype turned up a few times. The CDR3 region is CASSSPGPVYEQYF. CDR3 nucleotides: TGTGCCAGCAGCTCGCCGGGACCCGTCTACGAGCAGTACTTC. This sequence joins TRBV7-2 and TRBJ2-7; D may correspond to TRBD1 or TRBD2 (5 bases each). The germline V and J ends were trimmed by 4 bases and 3 bases, with 13 bases remaining between them. The CDR3 extends over 14 amino acids. Germline loops: CDR1 SGHTA, CDR2 FQGNSA.